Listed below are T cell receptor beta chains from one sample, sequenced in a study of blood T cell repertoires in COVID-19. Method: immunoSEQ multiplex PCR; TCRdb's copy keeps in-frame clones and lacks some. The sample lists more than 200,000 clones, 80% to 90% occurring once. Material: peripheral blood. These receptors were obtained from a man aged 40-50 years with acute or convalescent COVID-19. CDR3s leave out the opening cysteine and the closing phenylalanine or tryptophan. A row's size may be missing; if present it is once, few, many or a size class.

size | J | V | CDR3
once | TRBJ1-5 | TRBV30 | AWRVGGFNQPQH
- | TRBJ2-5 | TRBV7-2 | ASSYGLAEKTQY
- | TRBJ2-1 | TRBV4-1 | ASGWDLYNEQF
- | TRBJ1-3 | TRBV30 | ALGQGGNTIY
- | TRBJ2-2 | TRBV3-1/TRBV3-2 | ASESQANTGELF
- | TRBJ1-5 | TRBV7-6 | ASSLMADGNQPQH
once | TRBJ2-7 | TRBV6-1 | ASSEVGTSYEQY
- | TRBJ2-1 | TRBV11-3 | ASSLDSGGGYEQF
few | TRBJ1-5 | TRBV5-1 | ASSLEPTSNQPQH
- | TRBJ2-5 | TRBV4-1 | ASSQAQAGAGGQETQY
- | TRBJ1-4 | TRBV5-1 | ASQGQTNEKLF
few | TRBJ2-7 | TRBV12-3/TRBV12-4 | ASSSGDYEQY
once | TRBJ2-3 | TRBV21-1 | ASSKVPLAGGDHTDTQY
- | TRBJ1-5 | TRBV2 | ASNNRQSNQPQH
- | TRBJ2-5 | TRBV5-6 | ASSSSGEAETQY
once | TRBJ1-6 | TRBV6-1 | ASSEFGQLSPDSPLH
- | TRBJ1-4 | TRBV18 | ASSPRGLGEKLF
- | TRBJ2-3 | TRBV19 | ASSQGHGDTQY
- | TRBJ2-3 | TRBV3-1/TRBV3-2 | ASSQDGSAGVNTDTQY
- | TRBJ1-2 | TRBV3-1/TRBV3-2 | ASSQAQSNYGYT
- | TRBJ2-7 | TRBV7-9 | ASSPPGSYEQY
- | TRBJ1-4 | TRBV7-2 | ASSLLRGEKLF
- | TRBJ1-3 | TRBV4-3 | ASSQGQENTIY
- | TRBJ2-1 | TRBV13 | ASSLRPQGESNEQF
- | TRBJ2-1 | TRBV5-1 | ASSSPGLAGQEQF
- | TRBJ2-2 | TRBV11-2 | ASSLTSGRAGTGELF
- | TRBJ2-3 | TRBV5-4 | ASSFSLLTDTQY
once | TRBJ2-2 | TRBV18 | ASSPLPSATGELF
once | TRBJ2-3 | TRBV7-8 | ASSFTGQPRDTQY
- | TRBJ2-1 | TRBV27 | ASRRGTSGGPYNEQF
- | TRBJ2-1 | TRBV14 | ASSRDSWNEQF
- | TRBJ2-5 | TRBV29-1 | SVGGGQGTETQY
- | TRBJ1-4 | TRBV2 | ASRTDGGEKLF
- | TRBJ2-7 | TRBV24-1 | ATSYTGTPYEQY
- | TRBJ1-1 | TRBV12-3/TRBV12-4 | ASSFQGDTEAF
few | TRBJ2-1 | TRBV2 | ASSEAWAGGYNEQF
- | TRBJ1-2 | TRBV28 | ATATGAFGYT
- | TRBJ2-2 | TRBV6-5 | ASAEFANTGELF
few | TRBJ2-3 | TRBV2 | ASSEVGTSGGTDTQY
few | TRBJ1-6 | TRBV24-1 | ATSDWGGSPLH